These 17 T cell receptor beta chains were sequenced from one sample in a study of T cell responses to AZD1222 COVID-19 vaccine. The protocol was immunoSEQ multiplex PCR, while the TCRdb copy is restricted to in-frame clones and leaves out a portion. The sample has some 110,000 clones, roughly 90% seen once; the top ten hold roughly 2.7%. The sample was peripheral blood, taken on day 0 of AZD1222 vaccination. These receptors originate from an adult in good health.

Worth noting for this clone: Relative to the germline gene, one junction end is altered; a read error may explain this. The genes are TRBV11-2 and TRBJ2-2; 11 bases are shared with TRBD2. Germline CDR1 SGHAT, CDR2 FQNNGV. This CDR3 has 14 amino acids. CDR3 DNA sequence: TGTGCCAGCAGTTTAGCGGGGGGGACCGGGGAGCTGTTTTTT. Amino acids: CASSLAGGTGELFF.

V is TRBV11-2 and J is TRBJ2-2; D unresolved. There are 13 residues in the CDR3. V lost 5 bases, J lost 2 bases, and 6 bases lay in between. CDR1 and CDR2 (germline): SGHAT, FQNNGV. This chain's CDR3 is CASSPLNTGELFF. The CDR3 DNA is TGTGCCAGCAGCCCGCTTAACACCGGGGAGCTGTTTTTT.

V gene TRBV2 combines with J gene TRBJ2-7; the D gene is possibly TRBD2 (5 bases). The CDR3 is 15 residues long. CDR1 SNHLY and CDR2 FYNNEI come from the germline V gene. V was pared by 2 bases and J by 2 bases, with 13 bases between. The CDR3: CASSESGGKTYEQYF. Written as DNA, the CDR3 is TGTGCCAGCAGTGAAAGCGGAGGAAAAACCTACGAGCAGTACTTC.

The chain links TRBV9 to TRBJ2-2, with a possible D match to TRBD1 (5 bases). The ends were cut back, 3 bases at V and 7 bases at J, with 10 bases in the middle. Germline V CDR1 and CDR2: SGDLS, YYNGEE. The CDR3 loop spans 13 amino acids. In DNA, the CDR3 is TGTGCCAGCAGCGCGCAGGGTGACGGGGAGCTGTTTTTT. Protein product: CASSAQGDGELFF.

The rearrangement links TRBV2 to TRBJ1-2; D is unresolved. V lost 7 bases and J 0 bases, leaving 15 bases between the germline ends. Per the germline V gene, CDR1 is SNHLY and CDR2 is FYNNEI. The CDR3 runs 15 residues. The DNA of the CDR3 is TGTGCCAGCATCTTCTCTAGCACTACTAACTATGGCTACACCTTC. Its translation is CASIFSSTTNYGYTF.

V is TRBV28 and J is TRBJ2-2; TRBD2 agrees at 7 bases. The CDR3 consists of 17 residues. After removal of 2 bases from V and 1 base from J, the junction contained 7 bases not matched to a gene. Germline V CDR1 and CDR2: MDHEN, SYDVKM. CDR3 coding DNA: TGTGCCAGCAGTTTACGCCCGGGACTAAAGAACACCGGGGAGCTGTTTTTT. Translation: CASSLRPGLKNTGELFF. The full variable domain, completed using reference TRBV28 and TRBJ2-2, is DVKVTQSSRYLVKRTGEKVFLECVQDMDHENMFWYRQDPGLGLRLIYFSYDVKMKEKGDIPEGYSVSREKKERFSLILESASTNQTSMYLCASSLRPGLKNTGELFFGEGSRLTVL.

For this clone: The limits of the CDR3 on the DNA are not certain, so only TCRdb's listed CDR3 is given. This chain joins TRBV27 and TRBJ1-1. CDR1 is MNHEY and CDR2 is SMNVEV in the germline V gene (reference sequence). The CDR3 has 13 amino acids, counting both end residues. CDR3 amino acids: CASSSSLNTEAFF.

V and J are TRBV2 and TRBJ1-5; 9 positions match TRBD1. The CDR3 has 17 residues. V shed 6 bases, J shed 5 bases, and the junction held 14 bases outside the gene matches. Germline CDR1 is SNHLY and CDR2 is FYNNEI. CDR3 residues: CASRGQGRYLMDQPQHF. The CDR3, as DNA: TGTGCCAGCAGGGGACAGGGCCGTTATCTAATGGATCAGCCCCAGCATTTT.

The chain employs TRBV2 and TRBJ2-3; D unresolved. Germline-derived CDR1 and CDR2 are SNHLY and FYNNEI. The CDR3 is 14 residues long. V lost 8 bases, J lost 0 bases, and 12 bases lay in between. The chain's CDR3 is CASSARTSTDTQYF. The CDR3 coding sequence is TGTGCCAGCTCAGCTAGGACCAGCACAGATACGCAGTATTTT.

This clone was picked up a small number of times. The V call is TRBV10-3, the J call TRBJ2-5, with 7 bases matching TRBD1. Germline CDR1 and CDR2: ENHRY and SYGVKD. The V and J ends lost 3 bases and 3 bases, in that order; junction bases with no gene match: 4. The CDR3 spans 14 residues. The CDR3 protein is CAISDSDRKETQYF. The CDR3, as DNA: TGTGCCATCAGTGATTCGGACAGGAAAGAGACCCAGTACTTC.

This chain uses TRBV5-1 with TRBJ1-4; 9 bases agree with TRBD1. V was pared by 5 bases and J by 8 bases, with 4 bases of the junction left unmatched. Looked up from germline, CDR1 is SGHRS and CDR2 is YFSETQ. The CDR3 contains 13 residues. The CDR3 DNA follows: TGCGCCAGCAGACAGGGGGCGGAAGAAAAACTGTTTTTT. This translates into CASRQGAEEKLFF.

This rearrangement joins TRBV28 to TRBJ1-5; the D is unclear. Looked up from germline, CDR1 is MDHEN and CDR2 is SYDVKM. The V and J ends lost 5 bases and 9 bases respectively, with 11 bases between them. The length of the CDR3 is 12 residues. The CDR3 region is CASSVAGRPQHF. As DNA, the CDR3 is TGTGCCAGCAGTGTCGCGGGGAGGCCCCAGCATTTT. The full variable domain, rest sourced from reference TRBV28 and TRBJ1-5, is DVKVTQSSRYLVKRTGEKVFLECVQDMDHENMFWYRQDPGLGLRLIYFSYDVKMKEKGDIPEGYSVSREKKERFSLILESASTNQTSMYLCASSVAGRPQHFGDGTRLSIL.

This chain uses TRBV12-3 or TRBV12-4 with TRBJ1-1, with D tentatively TRBD1 (5 bases). V lost 5 bases to trimming and J lost 10 bases, with 17 bases between them. This CDR3 has 13 amino acids. CDR3 nucleotides: TGTGCCAGCAGTCTTGACAGCCCTGGGGTAGCTTTCTTT. It codes for CASSLDSPGVAFF.

The rearrangement uses TRBV14 and TRBJ1-1; no firm D call. The CDR3 is made up of 13 amino acids. Deletions cut 1 base from V and 11 bases from J, with 14 bases between. Germline CDR1 reads SGHDN; CDR2 reads FVKESK. CDR3 nucleotide sequence: TGTGCCAGCAGCCAAGCTCACCTAGGGTGGGCTTTCTTT. This codes for CASSQAHLGWAFF.

The chain uses TRBV18 and TRBJ1-3; weak D call: TRBD1 (6 bases). Germline CDR1 and CDR2: KGHSH and LQKENI. The ends were cut back, 3 bases at V and 3 bases at J, with 12 bases in the middle. This CDR3 has 15 residues. In DNA, the CDR3 is TGTGCCAGCTCACCGCCCAGGGGAGATGGAAACACCATATATTTT. Translating gives CASSPPRGDGNTIYF.

The rearrangement joins TRBV7-2 to TRBJ2-1; 10 bases match TRBD2. V lost 5 bases to trimming and J lost 7 bases; unmatched junction nucleotides: 5. In germline, CDR1 is SGHTA, CDR2 FQGNSA. This CDR3 has 14 amino acids. CDR3 amino acids: CASSPAGGGNEQFF. DNA for the CDR3: TGTGCCAGCAGCCCAGCGGGGGGGGGAAATGAGCAGTTCTTC.

This clone was counted once. The V gene is TRBV4-1, the J gene TRBJ1-5; weak D call: TRBD1 (6 bases). V shed 3 bases and J shed 7 bases, with 16 bases lying between them. CDR3 length equals 15 residues. Germline lookup yields CDR1 MGHRA and CDR2 YSYEKL. The DNA of the CDR3 is TGCGCCAGCAGCCATGGGGGCGCGGGGTACCAGCCCCAGCATTTT. Translating gives CASSHGGAGYQPQHF.